The sequence of this TCR beta chain was determined in a study of T-cell memory formation after mild COVID-19. TCRdb reprocessed the 5' RACE reads via MiXCR and lists one record per CDR3 protein. This sample has around 470,000 distinct CDR3 sequences, with 20% found just once. V was pared by 6 bases and J by 6 bases, with 8 bases of the junction left unmatched. The length of the CDR3 is 16 residues. Germline CDR1 MNHEY, CDR2 SVGAGI. The sample was PBMCs or a T cell subset sorted from them (not recorded which). This receptor was identified in an adult woman who had mild COVID-19 (a few samples of this study predate the infection). Cell type and time point are not known. This chain connects TRBV6-5 to TRBJ2-3; 14 positions match TRBD2. The CDR3 here is CASSPPGLAGVDTQYF. CDR3 DNA: TGTGCCAGCAGCCCTCCGGGACTAGCGGGAGTGGATACGCAGTATTTT.